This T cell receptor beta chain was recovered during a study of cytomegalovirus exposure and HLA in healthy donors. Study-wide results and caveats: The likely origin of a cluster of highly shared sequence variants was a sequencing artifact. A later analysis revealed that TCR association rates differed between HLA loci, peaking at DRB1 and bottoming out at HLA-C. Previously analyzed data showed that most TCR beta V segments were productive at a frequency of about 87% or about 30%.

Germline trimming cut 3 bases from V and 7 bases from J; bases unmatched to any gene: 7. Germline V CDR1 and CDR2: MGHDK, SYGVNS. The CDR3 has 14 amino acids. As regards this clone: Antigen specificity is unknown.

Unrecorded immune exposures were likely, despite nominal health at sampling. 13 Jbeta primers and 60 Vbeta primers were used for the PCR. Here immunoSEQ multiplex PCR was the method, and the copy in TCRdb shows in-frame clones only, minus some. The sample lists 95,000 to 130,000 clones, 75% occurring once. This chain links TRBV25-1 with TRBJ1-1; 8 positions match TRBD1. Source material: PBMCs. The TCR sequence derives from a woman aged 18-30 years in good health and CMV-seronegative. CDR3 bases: TGTGCCAGCAGTGAGATTCAGGGGGCGGGTGAAGCTTTCTTT. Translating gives CASSEIQGAGEAFF.